A single T cell receptor beta chain is shown here with its context. This sample was taken from a study of blood T cell repertoires in COVID-19. In the study overall: Collection of acute and convalescent COVID-19 samples took place in the United States, Italy and Spain. From T cells, B-cell-depleted T cells, or PBMCs came the material, which was cDNA or gDNA.

Authors' methods: How many nucleated cells were present was estimated from reference gene primer amplification. The table came from immunoSEQ multiplex PCR; TCRdb's copy has only in-frame clones and leaves some out. D and trimming were read from the DNA, whereas the V and J calls and clone size are those reported in that table. The data hold 130,000 to 150,000 clones, with about 88% observed a single time. Trimming took off 4 bases at V and 3 bases at J, with 16 bases between the two ends. The CDR3 loop spans 16 amino acids. Germline assignment: CDR1 KGHDR and CDR2 SFDVKD. The chain joins TRBV24-1 to TRBJ2-3, with D possibly being TRBD1 (5 bases). This TCR came from a human donor in a cohort sampled during active COVID-19. Sequenced input: peripheral blood. The CDR3 reads CATSDRQNPTTDTQYF. Written as DNA, the CDR3 is TGTGCCACCAGTGACCGACAGAATCCGACGACAGATACGCAGTATTTT.